This TCR beta chain was sequenced during a study of cytomegalovirus exposure and HLA in healthy donors. Notes on the study in general: The dataset shows that most TCR sequences were rare, while some public TCRs occurred in many donors. Presence/absence analyses rested on an assumption that sequencing depth was roughly uniform across donors. An analysis done earlier found most TCR beta V segments productive about 90% or about 30% of the time. The authors reported that TCR beta sequences could predict HLA-A and HLA-B alleles. These predictions were accurate for most subjects in the first cohort.

This CDR3 has 13 residues. V was shortened by 1 base and J by 5 bases, with 8 bases between the two germline ends. Germline V lookup: CDR1 MGHRA, CDR2 YSYEKL. About this clone: Its antigen is still unknown.

The PCR employed 60 Vbeta primers together with 13 Jbeta primers. The protocol was immunoSEQ multiplex PCR, while the TCRdb copy is restricted to in-frame clones and leaves out a portion. The sample has over 55,000 clones; 85% to 90% are singletons. This clonotype was sampled from a woman in her twenties or thirties in good health and CMV-seropositive. The sequencing input was PBMCs. V usage is TRBV4-1 and J usage is TRBJ1-2, with a weak D call TRBD1 (6 bases). In DNA, the CDR3 is TGCGCCAGCAGCCAAGGGACAGATTATGGCTACACCTTC. Protein product: CASSQGTDYGYTF.